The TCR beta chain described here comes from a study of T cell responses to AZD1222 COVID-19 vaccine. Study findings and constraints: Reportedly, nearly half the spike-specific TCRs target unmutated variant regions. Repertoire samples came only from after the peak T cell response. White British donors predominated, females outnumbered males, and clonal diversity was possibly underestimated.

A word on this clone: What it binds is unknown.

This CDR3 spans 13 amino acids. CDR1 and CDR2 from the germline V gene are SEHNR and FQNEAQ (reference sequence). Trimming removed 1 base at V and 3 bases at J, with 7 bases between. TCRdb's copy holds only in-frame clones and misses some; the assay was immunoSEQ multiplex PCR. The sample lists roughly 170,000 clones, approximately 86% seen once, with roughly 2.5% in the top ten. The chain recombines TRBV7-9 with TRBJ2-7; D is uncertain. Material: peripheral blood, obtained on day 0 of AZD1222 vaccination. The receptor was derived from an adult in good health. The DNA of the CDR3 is TGTGCCAGCAGCTTAGGGAACTTCTACGAGCAGTACTTC. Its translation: CASSLGNFYEQYF.